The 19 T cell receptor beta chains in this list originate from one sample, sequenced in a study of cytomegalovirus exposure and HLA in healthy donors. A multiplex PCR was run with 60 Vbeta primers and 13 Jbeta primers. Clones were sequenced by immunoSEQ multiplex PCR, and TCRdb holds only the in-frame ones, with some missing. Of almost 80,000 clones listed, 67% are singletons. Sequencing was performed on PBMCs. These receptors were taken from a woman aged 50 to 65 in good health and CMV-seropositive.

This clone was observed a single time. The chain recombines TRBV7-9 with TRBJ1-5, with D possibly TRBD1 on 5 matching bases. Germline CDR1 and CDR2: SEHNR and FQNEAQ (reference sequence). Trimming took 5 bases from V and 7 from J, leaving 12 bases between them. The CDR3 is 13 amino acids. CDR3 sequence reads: CASSTSGIQPQHF. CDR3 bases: TGTGCCAGCAGCACCTCAGGGATCCAGCCCCAGCATTTT. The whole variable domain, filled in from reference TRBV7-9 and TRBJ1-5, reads DTGVSQNPRHKITKRGQNVTFRCDPISEHNRLYWYRQTLGQGPEFLTYFQNEAQLEKSRLLSDRFSAERPKGSFSTLEIQRTEQGDSAMYLCASSTSGIQPQHFGDGTRLSIL.

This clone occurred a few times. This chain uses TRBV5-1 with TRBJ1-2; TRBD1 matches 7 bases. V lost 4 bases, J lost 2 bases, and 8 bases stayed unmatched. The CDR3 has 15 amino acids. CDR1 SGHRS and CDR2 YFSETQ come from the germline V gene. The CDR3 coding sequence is TGCGCCAGCAGCCTTGGCCCGGGACAGAACTATGGCTACACCTTC. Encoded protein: CASSLGPGQNYGYTF. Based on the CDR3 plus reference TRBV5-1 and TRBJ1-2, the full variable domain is KAGVTQTPRYLIKTRGQQVTLSCSPISGHRSVSWYQQTPGQGLQFLFEYFSETQRNKGNFPGRFSGRQFSNSRSEMNVSTLELGDSALYLCASSLGPGQNYGYTFGSGTRLTVV.

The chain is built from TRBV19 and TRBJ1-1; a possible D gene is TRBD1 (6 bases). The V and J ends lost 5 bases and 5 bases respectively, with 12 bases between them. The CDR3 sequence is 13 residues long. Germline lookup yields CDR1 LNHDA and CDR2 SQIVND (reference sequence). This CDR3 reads CASSSSRGTEAFF. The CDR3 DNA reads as TGTGCCAGTAGTTCATCCAGGGGTACTGAAGCTTTCTTT.

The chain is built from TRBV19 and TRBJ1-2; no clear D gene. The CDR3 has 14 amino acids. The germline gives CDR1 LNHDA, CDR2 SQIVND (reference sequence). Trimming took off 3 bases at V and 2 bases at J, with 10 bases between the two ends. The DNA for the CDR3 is TGTGCCAGTAGTATTAAAGACATAAACTATGGCTACACCTTC. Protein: CASSIKDINYGYTF.

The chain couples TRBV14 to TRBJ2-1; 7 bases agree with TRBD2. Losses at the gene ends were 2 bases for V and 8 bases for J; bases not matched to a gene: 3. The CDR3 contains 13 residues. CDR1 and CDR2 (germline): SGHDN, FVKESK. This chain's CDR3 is CASSQIAGDEQFF. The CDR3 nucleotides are TGTGCCAGCAGCCAAATAGCGGGCGATGAGCAGTTCTTC.

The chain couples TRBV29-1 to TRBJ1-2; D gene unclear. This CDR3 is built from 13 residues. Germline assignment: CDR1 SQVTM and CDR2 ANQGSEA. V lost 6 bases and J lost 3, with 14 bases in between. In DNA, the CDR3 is TGCAGCGTCCCCTCCCCGGGGTACTATGGCTACACCTTC. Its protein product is CSVPSPGYYGYTF. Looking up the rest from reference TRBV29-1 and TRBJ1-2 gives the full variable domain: SAVISQKPSRDICQRGTSLTIQCQVDSQVTMMFWYRQQPGQSLTLIATANQGSEATYESGFVIDKFPISRPNLTFSTLTVSNMSPEDSSIYLCSVPSPGYYGYTFGSGTRLTVV.

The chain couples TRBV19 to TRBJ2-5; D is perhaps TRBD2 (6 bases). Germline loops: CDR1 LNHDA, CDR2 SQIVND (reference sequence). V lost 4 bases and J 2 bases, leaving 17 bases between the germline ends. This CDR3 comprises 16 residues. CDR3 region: CASSTGGGATQETQYF. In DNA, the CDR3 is TGTGCCAGTAGTACTGGGGGAGGTGCCACTCAAGAGACCCAGTACTTC. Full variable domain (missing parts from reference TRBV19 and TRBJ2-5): DGGITQSPKYLFRKEGQNVTLSCEQNLNHDAMYWYRQDPGQGLRLIYYSQIVNDFQKGDIAEGYSVSREKKESFPLTVTSAQKNPTAFYLCASSTGGGATQETQYFGPGTRLLVL.

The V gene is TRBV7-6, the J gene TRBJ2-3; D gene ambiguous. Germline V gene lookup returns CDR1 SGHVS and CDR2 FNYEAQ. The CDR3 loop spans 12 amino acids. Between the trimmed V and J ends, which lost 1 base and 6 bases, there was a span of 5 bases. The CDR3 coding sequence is TGTGCCAGCAGCTTAGGTCTGGATACGCAGTATTTT. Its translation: CASSLGLDTQYF.

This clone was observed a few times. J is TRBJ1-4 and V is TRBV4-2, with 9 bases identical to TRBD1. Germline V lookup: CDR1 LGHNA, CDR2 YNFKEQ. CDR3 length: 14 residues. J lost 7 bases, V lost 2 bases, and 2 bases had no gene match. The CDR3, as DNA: TGTGCCAGCAGCCAAAGACAGGGGGGTGAAAAACTGTTTTTT. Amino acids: CASSQRQGGEKLFF.

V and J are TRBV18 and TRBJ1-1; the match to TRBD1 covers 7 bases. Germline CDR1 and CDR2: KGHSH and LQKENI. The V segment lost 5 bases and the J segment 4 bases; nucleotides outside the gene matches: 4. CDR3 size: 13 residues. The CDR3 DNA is TGTGCCAGCTCAAACGACAGGGTCACTGAAGCTTTCTTT. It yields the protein CASSNDRVTEAFF.

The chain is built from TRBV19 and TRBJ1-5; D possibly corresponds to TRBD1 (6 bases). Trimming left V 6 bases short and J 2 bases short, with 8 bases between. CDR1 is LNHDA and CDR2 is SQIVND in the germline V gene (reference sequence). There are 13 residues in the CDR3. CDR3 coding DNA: TGTGCCAGTAGAGCAGGGGGCAATCAGCCCCAGCATTTT. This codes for CASRAGGNQPQHF.

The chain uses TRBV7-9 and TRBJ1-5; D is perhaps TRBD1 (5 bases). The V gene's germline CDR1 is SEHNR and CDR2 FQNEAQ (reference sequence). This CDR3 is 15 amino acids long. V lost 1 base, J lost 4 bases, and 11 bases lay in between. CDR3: CASSLGGVGNQPQHF. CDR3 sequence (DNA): TGTGCCAGCAGCTTAGGGGGGGTAGGAAATCAGCCCCAGCATTTT.

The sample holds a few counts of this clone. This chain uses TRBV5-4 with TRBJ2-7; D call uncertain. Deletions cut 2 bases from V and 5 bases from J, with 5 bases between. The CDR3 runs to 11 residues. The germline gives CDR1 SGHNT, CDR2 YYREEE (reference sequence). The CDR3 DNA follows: TGTGCCAGCAGCTTTGGAGACGAGCAGTACTTC. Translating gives CASSFGDEQYF.

The CDR3, as DNA: TGTGCCAGCAATCCGGGACAGGGTAGGGCTTTCTTT. This sequence encodes CASNPGQGRAFF. J is TRBJ1-1 and V is TRBV2; 9 bases map to TRBD1. There are 12 residues in the CDR3. The V gene end was trimmed by 7 bases and the J gene end by 11 bases; junction bases not matched to a gene: 8. Germline CDR1 and CDR2: SNHLY and FYNNEI.

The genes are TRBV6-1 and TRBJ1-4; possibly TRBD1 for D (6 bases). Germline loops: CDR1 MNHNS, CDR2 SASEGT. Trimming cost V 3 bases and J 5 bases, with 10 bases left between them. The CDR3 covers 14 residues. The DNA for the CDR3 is TGTGCCAGCAGTGAGCTACAGGGAAATGAAAAACTGTTTTTT. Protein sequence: CASSELQGNEKLFF.

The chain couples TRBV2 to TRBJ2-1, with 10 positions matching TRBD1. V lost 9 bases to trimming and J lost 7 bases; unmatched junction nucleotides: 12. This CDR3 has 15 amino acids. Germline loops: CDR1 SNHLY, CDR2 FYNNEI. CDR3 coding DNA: TGTGCCAGTGGGGTGGACAGGGGGGGCCAAAATGAGCAGTTCTTC. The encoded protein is CASGVDRGGQNEQFF.

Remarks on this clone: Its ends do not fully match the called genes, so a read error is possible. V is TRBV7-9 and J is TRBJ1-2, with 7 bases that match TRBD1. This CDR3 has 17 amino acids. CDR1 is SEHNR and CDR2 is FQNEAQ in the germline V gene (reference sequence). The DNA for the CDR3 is TGTTCCAGCAGCTTAGGTCCGCCGGGACAGCCAAACTATGGCTACACCTTC. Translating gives CSSSLGPPGQPNYGYTF.

The CDR3 nucleotides are TGTGCCAGCAGTGTCGAGGGGGCTGATGAAAAACTGTTTTTT. Translation: CASSVEGADEKLFF. The chain links TRBV2 to TRBJ1-4; 7 bases match TRBD1. CDR3 size: 14 residues. V trimming: 4 bases; J trimming: 6 bases; junction bases outside the gene matches: 5. Germline assignment: CDR1 SNHLY and CDR2 FYNNEI.

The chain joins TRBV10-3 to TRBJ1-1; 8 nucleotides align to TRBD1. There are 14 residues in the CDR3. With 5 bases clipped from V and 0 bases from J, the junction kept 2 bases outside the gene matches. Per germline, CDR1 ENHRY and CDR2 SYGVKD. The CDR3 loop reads CAISSDRVNTEAFF. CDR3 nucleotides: TGTGCCATCAGTTCGGACAGGGTGAACACTGAAGCTTTCTTT.